This T cell receptor (beta chain) was profiled in a study of OX40 agonist ivuxolimab in advanced cancers. Across the whole study: Antecedent anti-PD-1, anti-PD-L1 or anti-CTLA-4 therapy was permissible, with under 50% having received some.

The method was immunoSEQ multiplex PCR; TCRdb's version includes in-frame clones alone and lacks a portion of them. The repertoire includes 20,000 to 30,000 clones, approximately 91% of them detected once, and 49% sits in the top ten. CDR1 is SEHNR, CDR2 FQNEAQ, per germline (reference sequence). V gave up 1 base and J gave up 11 bases, with 12 bases separating them. CDR3 size: 13 residues. This clone was detected only a few times. This material consisted of CD4+ or CD8+ T cells sorted from blood, taken in a trial of the OX40 agonist ivuxolimab. This clonotype was obtained from an adult with an advanced solid tumor such as melanoma, head and neck, liver or kidney cancer. V gene TRBV7-9 combines with J gene TRBJ1-5, with D possibly TRBD1 on 6 matching bases. Here the CDR3 reads CASSLDQGRTQHF. The CDR3, as DNA: TGTGCCAGCAGCTTAGATCAGGGGAGAACCCAGCATTTT.